The 4 T cell receptor beta chains below come from one sample, sequenced in a study of T cell responses to AZD1222 COVID-19 vaccine. Using immunoSEQ multiplex PCR, the repertoire was profiled, and TCRdb retains in-frame clones only, with some absent. The sample holds approximately 99,000 clones, roughly 85% seen once. This specimen consisted of peripheral blood, obtained on day 0 of AZD1222 vaccination. The receptor source for this set is an adult in good health.

This rearrangement joins TRBV10-3 to TRBJ2-1, with TRBD2 as a possible D gene (6 bases). Between the trimmed V and J ends, which lost 5 bases and 0 bases, there was a span of 14 bases. Germline-derived CDR1 and CDR2 are ENHRY and SYGVKD. There are 16 residues in the CDR3. The CDR3 sequence is CAISSGDGSSYNEQFF. CDR3 in DNA: TGTGCCATCAGTTCGGGGGACGGTAGCTCCTACAATGAGCAGTTCTTC.

The chain links TRBV5-4 to TRBJ1-6; a weak D match, TRBD1 (5 bases). The CDR3 is 12 residues long. Trimming shortened V by 2 bases and J by 8 bases, and 5 bases separated the two germline ends. Germline loops: CDR1 SGHNT, CDR2 YYREEE (reference sequence). The CDR3 nucleotides read TGTGCCAGCAGCTTCAGGGATTCACCCCTCCACTTT. Protein product: CASSFRDSPLHF.

This chain uses TRBV27 with TRBJ1-6; D ambiguous. The CDR3 is made up of 16 amino acids. In germline, CDR1 is MNHEY, CDR2 SMNVEV (reference sequence). V lost 2 bases to trimming and J lost 8 bases, with 16 bases between them. DNA of the CDR3: TGTGCCAGCAGTTTAAGGTCGCCCTTCAGCGATTCACCCCTCCACTTT. Protein: CASSLRSPFSDSPLHF.

The J gene is TRBJ2-7, the V gene TRBV27; no firm D call. The germline V and J ends were trimmed by 0 bases and 3 bases, with 12 bases remaining between them. This CDR3 has 15 amino acids. In germline, CDR1 is MNHEY, CDR2 SMNVEV (reference sequence). The CDR3, as DNA: TGTGCCAGCAGTTTATCTGGGTATCGCCGCTACGAGCAGTACTTC. It translates to CASSLSGYRRYEQYF.